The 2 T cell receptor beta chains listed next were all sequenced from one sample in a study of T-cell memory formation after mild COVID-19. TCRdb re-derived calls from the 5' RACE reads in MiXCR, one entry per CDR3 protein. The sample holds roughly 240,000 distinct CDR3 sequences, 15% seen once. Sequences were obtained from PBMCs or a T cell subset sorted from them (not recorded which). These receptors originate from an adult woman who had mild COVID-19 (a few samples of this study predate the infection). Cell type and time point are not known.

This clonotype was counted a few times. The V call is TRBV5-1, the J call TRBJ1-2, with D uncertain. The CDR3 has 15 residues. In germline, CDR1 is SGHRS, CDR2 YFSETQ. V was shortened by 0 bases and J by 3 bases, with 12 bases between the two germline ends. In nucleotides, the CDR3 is TGCGCCAGCAGCTTGGGTACGGCCCGGGACTATGGCTACACCTTC. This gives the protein CASSLGTARDYGYTF.

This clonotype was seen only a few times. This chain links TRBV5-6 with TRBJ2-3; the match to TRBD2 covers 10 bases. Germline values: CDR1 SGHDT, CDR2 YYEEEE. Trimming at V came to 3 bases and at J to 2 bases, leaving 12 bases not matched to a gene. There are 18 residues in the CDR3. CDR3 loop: CASSSPLLAGVITDTQYF. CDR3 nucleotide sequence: TGTGCCAGCAGCTCTCCCCTTCTAGCGGGGGTGATCACAGATACGCAGTATTTT.